This T cell receptor beta chain was recorded in a study of shared clonotypes between healthy human individuals. Generated by immunoSEQ multiplex PCR, the TCRdb table keeps only in-frame clones and is missing some. The sample has roughly 450,000 clones, about four fifths seen once. Deletions cut 0 bases from V and 3 bases from J, with 13 bases between. Germline V gene sequence: CDR1 SGHNT, CDR2 YYREEE (reference sequence). The CDR3 is 16 amino acids. The V call is TRBV5-4, the J call TRBJ1-3; a possible D gene is TRBD1 (5 bases). This receptor was obtained from a woman aged 40 to 50 in good health. Some clones in this sample may be carry-over from other donors' samples. Specimen: PBMCs. CDR3 bases: TGTGCCAGCAGCTTGGTCGGGGGTAGAGGTGGAAACACCATATATTTT. It codes for CASSLVGGRGGNTIYF.